These T cell receptor beta chains were read from a single sample in a study of T cell repertoires in cytomegalovirus infection. Each CDR3 protein gets one entry after TCRdb re-called the reads with MiXCR. The sample shows roughly 500,000 distinct CDR3 sequences, about 17% of them seen only once. The material sequenced was CD8+ T cells from PBMCs. These receptor sequences come from a human donor in good health (CMV status not recorded). Some clones in this sample may be carry-over from other donors' samples. The conserved cysteine and the conserved F or W are not part of the CDR3 here. Fields, in order: V gene, D gene, J gene, CDR3 protein. D genes are given only for firm matches.

>TRBV4-1|TRBD2|TRBJ2-1
ASSQEGGGLAGVEQF
>TRBV20-1|-|TRBJ2-4
SATVGAKNIQY
>TRBV7-9|TRBD1|TRBJ2-2
ASSSGTGVSGELF
>TRBV28|TRBD1|TRBJ2-7
ASIIQGSYEQY
>TRBV2|TRBD2|TRBJ2-3
ASSDLAGVSTDTQY
>TRBV9|TRBD2|TRBJ2-1
ASSTRLAGVANEQF
>TRBV20-1|TRBD2|TRBJ2-1
SAFHYRSGRSYNEQF
>TRBV25-1|-|TRBJ1-2
ASSESEQLNYGYT
>TRBV7-9|-|TRBJ1-2
ASSLRGGYT
>TRBV9|TRBD1|TRBJ1-5
ASSVSGQSNQPQH
>TRBV9|TRBD2|TRBJ2-3
ASSPSGGKGTQY
>TRBV3-1|-|TRBJ1-2
ASSQGWGGDYGYT
>TRBV27|TRBD2|TRBJ2-7
ASSLSRGLAGTYEQY
>TRBV28|TRBD1|TRBJ2-1
ASIKSRDRGWDEQF
>TRBV19|-|TRBJ2-6
ASKRGKAGANVLT
>TRBV12-3/TRBV12-4|TRBD1|TRBJ1-2
ASRHRDRGLGYGYT
>TRBV6-5|TRBD2|TRBJ2-1
ASSYPPSGRAHEQF
>TRBV3-1|TRBD2|TRBJ2-1
ASSQDYSGLADYNEQF
>TRBV7-9|-|TRBJ1-1
ASSSSSEAF
>TRBV11-2|-|TRBJ2-1
ASSFKYLNSDEQF
>TRBV6-1|-|TRBJ2-7
ASSGRGTTYEQY
>TRBV20-1|-|TRBJ2-7
SAIGDYGAGRGPYEQY
>TRBV7-2|-|TRBJ1-6
ASSLVNSSPLH
>TRBV7-6|-|TRBJ2-3
ASSVRGGVGTDTQY
>TRBV5-4|TRBD2|TRBJ2-1
ASSPWTSEAYNEQF
>TRBV12-3/TRBV12-4|TRBD1|TRBJ1-1
ASSPRQGAGTEAF
>TRBV24-1|-|TRBJ2-3
ATSDPAGTSTDTQY
>TRBV12-3/TRBV12-4|TRBD2|TRBJ2-3
ASLVTGGPNTQY
>TRBV15|-|TRBJ2-4
ATSPLEEGLNIQY
>TRBV4-2|-|TRBJ1-1
ASSQEDGGPNTEAF
>TRBV7-9|-|TRBJ2-3
ASSLSSFNTDTQY
>TRBV24-1|TRBD2|TRBJ2-3
ATSLRRELGDTQY
>TRBV15|TRBD2|TRBJ2-1
ATSRPTSVYNEQF
>TRBV15|-|TRBJ1-2
ATSRDRGSLAYGYT
>TRBV4-2|-|TRBJ2-1
ASSQGLDGPEQF
>TRBV2|TRBD1|TRBJ1-1
ASSQEGTGGLTEAF
>TRBV11-2|TRBD2|TRBJ2-3
ASSLGLAGGLPADTQY
>TRBV12-3/TRBV12-4|TRBD1|TRBJ1-1
ASNGRDRENTEAF
>TRBV18|TRBD1|TRBJ2-7
ASSPPFGQDPYEQY
>TRBV7-8|-|TRBJ1-5
ASSPPGGSNQPQH